Presented here are 13 T cell receptor beta chains from one specimen sequenced in a study of blood T cell repertoires in COVID-19. Here immunoSEQ multiplex PCR was the method, and the copy in TCRdb shows in-frame clones only, minus some. The profile shows around 99,000 clones, about nine tenths of them singletons. Sequenced material: peripheral blood. The receptors here all came from a woman aged 30 to 39 with acute or convalescent COVID-19.

The chain uses TRBV3-1 (or the pseudogene TRBV3-2) and TRBJ2-7; D gene unclear. The CDR3 consists of 15 residues. Per the germline V gene, CDR1 is LGHDT and CDR2 is YNNKEL (reference sequence). V gave up 1 base and J gave up 0 bases, with 10 bases separating them. CDR3 residues: CASSQVPAGSYEQYF. The CDR3 DNA reads as TGTGCCAGCAGCCAAGTTCCCGCAGGCTCCTACGAGCAGTACTTC.

This chain joins TRBV4-2 and TRBJ2-7; the D is unclear. The length of the CDR3 is 13 residues. V was clipped by 3 bases and J by 6 bases, with 12 bases between them. Germline-derived CDR1 and CDR2 are LGHNA and YNFKEQ. DNA of the CDR3: TGTGCCAGCAGCCAGACGACAACTGCCGAGCAGTACTTC. Protein: CASSQTTTAEQYF.

This rearrangement joins TRBV10-1 to TRBJ2-3, with D perhaps TRBD2 (6 bases). CDR3 size: 14 residues. The V and J ends lost 6 bases and 2 bases respectively, with 12 bases between them. Germline V gives CDR1 WNHNN, CDR2 SYGVQD (reference sequence). The CDR3 sequence is CASSAWTTTDTQYF. The CDR3 DNA follows: TGCGCCAGCAGCGCCTGGACTACCACAGATACGCAGTATTTT.

This clone was picked up one time. V usage is TRBV7-9 and J usage is TRBJ1-5; TRBD1 is a possible D gene (5 bases). This CDR3 is built from 15 residues. CDR1 and CDR2 (germline): SEHNR, FQNEAQ (reference sequence). Trimming removed 5 bases at V and 2 bases at J, with 13 bases between. CDR3 sequence reads: CASSPLGGGNQPQHF. CDR3 nucleotide sequence: TGTGCCAGCAGCCCACTCGGGGGGGGCAATCAGCCCCAGCATTTT.

J is TRBJ2-7 and V is TRBV5-5; 9 positions match TRBD2. V was clipped by 2 bases and J by 4 bases; unmatched bases: 4. The length of the CDR3 is 14 residues. CDR1 and CDR2 (germline): SGHKS, YYEKEE (reference sequence). CDR3 amino acids: CASSFGLAGYEQYF. The CDR3 DNA reads as TGTGCCAGCAGCTTTGGCCTAGCGGGGTACGAGCAGTACTTC.

The rearrangement joins TRBV11-1 to TRBJ2-5, with TRBD1 identical over 8 bases. With V trimmed by 3 bases and J by 9 bases, 6 bases remained unmatched. The germline CDR1 and CDR2 sequences are SGHAT and FQDESV (reference sequence). There are 13 residues in the CDR3. CDR3 in DNA: TGTGCCAGCAGCTTGGACAGGGAAACAGCCCAGTACTTC. Its protein is CASSLDRETAQYF.

As DNA, the CDR3 is TGTGCCAGTACCTCGATCGGGGTTTTGGATACGCAGTATTTT. Its translation: CASTSIGVLDTQYF. The V call is TRBV19, the J call TRBJ2-3; TRBD2 is a possible D gene (5 bases). This CDR3 spans 14 amino acids. V lost 7 bases and J 6 bases, leaving 17 bases between the germline ends. In germline, CDR1 is LNHDA, CDR2 SQIVND (reference sequence). The full variable domain, its missing parts supplied by reference TRBV19 and TRBJ2-3, is DGGITQSPKYLFRKEGQNVTLSCEQNLNHDAMYWYRQDPGQGLRLIYYSQIVNDFQKGDIAEGYSVSREKKESFPLTVTSAQKNPTAFYLCASTSIGVLDTQYFGPGTRLTVL.

This chain links TRBV6-5 with TRBJ1-5; no clear D gene. V was clipped by 7 bases and J by 5 bases, with 15 bases between them. Germline lookup yields CDR1 MNHEY and CDR2 SVGAGI. CDR3 length: 14 residues. The CDR3 is CASTEGDFYQPQHF. The CDR3 DNA sequence: TGTGCCAGCACCGAAGGTGACTTTTATCAGCCCCAGCATTTT.

CDR3 nucleotide sequence: TGTGCCAGCAGCGGCGGACTAGCTACGGGCAATGAGCAGTTCTTC. Its protein is CASSGGLATGNEQFF. V gene TRBV9 combines with J gene TRBJ2-1, with 8 bases lining up with TRBD2. Trimming at V came to 3 bases and at J to 6 bases, leaving 8 bases not matched to a gene. CDR3 size: 15 residues. CDR1 and CDR2 (germline): SGDLS, YYNGEE.

This chain connects TRBV2 to TRBJ2-4; possible D gene TRBD2, 5 bases. CDR1 is SNHLY, CDR2 FYNNEI, per germline. Trimming took 6 bases from V and 13 from J, leaving 19 bases between them. The CDR3 is 13 residues long. The CDR3 spells CASSYQEAGGQYF. CDR3 DNA sequence: TGTGCCAGCAGCTACCAAGAGGCGGGCGGCCAGTACTTC. The full variable domain, in which reference TRBV2 and TRBJ2-4 provide the parts outside the CDR3, is EPEVTQTPSHQVTQMGQEVILRCVPISNHLYFYWYRQILGQKVEFLVSFYNNEISEKSEIFDDQFSVERPDGSNFTLKIRSTKLEDSAMYFCASSYQEAGGQYFGAGTRLSVL.

CDR3 DNA: TGTGCCAGCAGCCAAGATTCCAGCGGGAGAACAGATACGCAGTATTTT. This sequence encodes CASSQDSSGRTDTQYF. The J gene is TRBJ2-3, the V gene TRBV14; TRBD2 agrees at 8 bases. This CDR3 has 16 residues. The junction had 5 bases not matched to a gene; V was cut back by 0 bases and J by 3 bases. Germline lookup yields CDR1 SGHDN and CDR2 FVKESK.

The chain links TRBV11-2 to TRBJ2-7; 13 positions match TRBD2. This CDR3 is 18 amino acids long. V lost 0 bases, J lost 3 bases, and 8 bases stayed unmatched. Germline CDR1 reads SGHAT; CDR2 reads FQNNGV. The CDR3 region is CASSLDLAGLAGNYEQYF. Written as DNA, the CDR3 is TGTGCCAGCAGCTTAGATCTGGCGGGACTAGCGGGAAACTACGAGCAGTACTTC.

This rearrangement joins TRBV5-5 to TRBJ2-2; D possibly corresponds to TRBD1 (5 bases). The V gene lost 6 bases and the J gene lost 0 bases, with 9 bases spanning the gap. The length of the CDR3 is 14 residues. Germline V gene lookup returns CDR1 SGHKS and CDR2 YYEKEE (reference sequence). CDR3 nucleotides: TGTGCCAGCACAGGGATTTCGAACACCGGGGAGCTGTTTTTT. Its protein product is CASTGISNTGELFF. Using reference TRBV5-5 and TRBJ2-2 for the parts outside the CDR3, the full variable domain is DAGVTQSPTHLIKTRGQQVTLRCSPISGHKSVSWYQQVLGQGPQFIFQYYEKEERGRGNFPDRFSARQFPNYSSELNVNALLLGDSALYLCASTGISNTGELFFGEGSRLTVL.